The clone carrying this T cell receptor (beta chain) has a handful of counts. The target antigen is unknown. This sample was included in a study of cytomegalovirus exposure and HLA in healthy donors. Whole-study findings and limits: A missense variant in DCLRE1C was later tied to TCR beta V- and J-gene trimming. Clonal expansion was found to be greater in HLA-associated TCR beta chains than in equally common others in a later analysis.

The CDR3 covers 11 residues. V was clipped by 2 bases and J by 8 bases, with 7 bases between them. Germline V lookup: CDR1 SGDLS, CDR2 YYNGEE. Researchers ran the PCR with 60 Vbeta and 13 Jbeta primers. Sequencing used immunoSEQ multiplex PCR; TCRdb keeps in-frame clones, though not all of them. The data hold approximately 97,000 clones, with roughly three quarters observed a single time. The chain combines TRBV9 with TRBJ1-2; D ambiguous. The TCR sequence derives from a male donor in good health and CMV-seropositive. What was sequenced was PBMCs. The CDR3 nucleotides are TGTGCCAGCAGCGTCCGAGGAGGCTACACCTTC. As protein: CASSVRGGYTF.